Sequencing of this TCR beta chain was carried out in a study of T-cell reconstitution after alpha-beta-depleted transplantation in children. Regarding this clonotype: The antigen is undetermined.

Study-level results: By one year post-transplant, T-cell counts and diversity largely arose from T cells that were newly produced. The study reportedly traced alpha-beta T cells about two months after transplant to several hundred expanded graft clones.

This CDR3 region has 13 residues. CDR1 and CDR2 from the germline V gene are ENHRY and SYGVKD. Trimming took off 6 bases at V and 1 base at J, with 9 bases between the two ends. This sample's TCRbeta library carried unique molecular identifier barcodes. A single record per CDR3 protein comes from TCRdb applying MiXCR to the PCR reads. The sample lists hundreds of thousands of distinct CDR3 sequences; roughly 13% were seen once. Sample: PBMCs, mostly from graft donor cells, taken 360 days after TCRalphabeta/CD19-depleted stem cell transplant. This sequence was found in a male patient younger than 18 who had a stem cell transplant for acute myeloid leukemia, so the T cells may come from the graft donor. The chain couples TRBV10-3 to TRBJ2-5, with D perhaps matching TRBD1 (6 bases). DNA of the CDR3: TGTGCCATCAGGGACAGCATCCAAGAGACCCAGTACTTC. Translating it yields CAIRDSIQETQYF.